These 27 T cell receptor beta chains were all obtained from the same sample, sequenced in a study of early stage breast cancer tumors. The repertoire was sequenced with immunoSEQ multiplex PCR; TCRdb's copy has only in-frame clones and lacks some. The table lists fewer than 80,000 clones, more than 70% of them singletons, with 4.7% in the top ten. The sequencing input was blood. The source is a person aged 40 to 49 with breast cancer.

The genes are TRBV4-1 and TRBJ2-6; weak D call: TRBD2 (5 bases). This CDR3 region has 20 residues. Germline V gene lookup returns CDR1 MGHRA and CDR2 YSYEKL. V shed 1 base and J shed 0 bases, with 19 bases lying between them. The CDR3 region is CASSQARSGGPNSGANVLTF. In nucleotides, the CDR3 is TGCGCCAGCAGCCAAGCCCGCTCTGGAGGCCCAAACTCTGGGGCCAACGTCCTGACTTTC.

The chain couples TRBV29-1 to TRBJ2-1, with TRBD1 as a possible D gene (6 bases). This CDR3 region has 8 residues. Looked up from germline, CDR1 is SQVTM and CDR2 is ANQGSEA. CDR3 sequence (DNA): TGCATAGGGGGTTGGGAGTTCTTC. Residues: CIGGWEFF.

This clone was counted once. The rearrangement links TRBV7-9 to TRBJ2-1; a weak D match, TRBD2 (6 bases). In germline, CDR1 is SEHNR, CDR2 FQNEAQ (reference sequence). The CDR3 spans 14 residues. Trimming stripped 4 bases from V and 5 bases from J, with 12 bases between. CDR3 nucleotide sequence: TGTGCCAGCAGCTCGGGACTTTCCCACAATGAGCAGTTCTTC. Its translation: CASSSGLSHNEQFF.

The CDR3: CASSFLAGVGNEQFF. As DNA, the CDR3 is TGTGCCAGCAGTTTTCTAGCGGGAGTTGGTAATGAGCAGTTCTTC. The rearrangement joins TRBV28 to TRBJ2-1, with 10 bases that match TRBD2. The CDR3 totals 15 residues. V was pared by 3 bases and J by 7 bases, with 6 bases of the junction left unmatched. Germline CDR1 reads MDHEN; CDR2 reads SYDVKM.

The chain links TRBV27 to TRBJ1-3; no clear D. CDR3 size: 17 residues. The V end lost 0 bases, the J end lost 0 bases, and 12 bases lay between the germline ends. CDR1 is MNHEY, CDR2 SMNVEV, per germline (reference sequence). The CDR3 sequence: CASSLSDGPASGNTIYF. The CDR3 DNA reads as TGTGCCAGCAGTTTATCCGACGGACCAGCCTCTGGAAACACCATATATTTT.

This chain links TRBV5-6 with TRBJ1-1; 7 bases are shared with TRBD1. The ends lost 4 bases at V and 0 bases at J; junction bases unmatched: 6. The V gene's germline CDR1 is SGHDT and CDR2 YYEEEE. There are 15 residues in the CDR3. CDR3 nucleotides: TGTGCCAGCAGCCAGGGAAGGGGGCTGAACACTGAAGCTTTCTTT. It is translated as CASSQGRGLNTEAFF.

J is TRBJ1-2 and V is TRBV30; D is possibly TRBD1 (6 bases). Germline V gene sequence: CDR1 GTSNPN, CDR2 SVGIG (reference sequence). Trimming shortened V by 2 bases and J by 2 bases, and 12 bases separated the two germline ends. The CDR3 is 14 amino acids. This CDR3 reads CAWSRDKGNYGYTF. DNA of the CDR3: TGTGCCTGGAGTAGGGACAAGGGAAACTATGGCTACACCTTC.

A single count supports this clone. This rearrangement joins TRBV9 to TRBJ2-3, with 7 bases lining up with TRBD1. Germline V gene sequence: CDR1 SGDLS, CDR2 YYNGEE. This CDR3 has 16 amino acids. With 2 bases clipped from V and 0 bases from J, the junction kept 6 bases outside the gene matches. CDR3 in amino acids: CASSVLDRPSTDTQYF. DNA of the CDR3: TGTGCCAGCAGCGTCTTGGACAGGCCTAGCACAGATACGCAGTATTTT.

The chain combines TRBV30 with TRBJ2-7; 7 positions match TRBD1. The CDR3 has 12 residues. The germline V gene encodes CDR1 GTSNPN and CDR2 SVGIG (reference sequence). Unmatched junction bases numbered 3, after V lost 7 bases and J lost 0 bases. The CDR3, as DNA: TGTGCCTCCGGGACAGTCTCCTACGAGCAGTACTTC. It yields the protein CASGTVSYEQYF. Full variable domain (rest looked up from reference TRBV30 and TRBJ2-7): SQTIHQWPATLVQPVGSPLSLECTVEGTSNPNLYWYRQAAGRGLQLLFYSVGIGQISSEVPQNLSASRPQDRQFILSSKKLLLSDSGFYLCASGTVSYEQYFGPGTRLTVT.

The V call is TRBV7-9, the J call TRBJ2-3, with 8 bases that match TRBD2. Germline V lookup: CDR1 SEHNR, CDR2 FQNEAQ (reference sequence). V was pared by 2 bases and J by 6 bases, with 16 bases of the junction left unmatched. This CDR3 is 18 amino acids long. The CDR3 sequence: CASSLPLAGGLDRDTQYF. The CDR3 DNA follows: TGTGCCAGCAGCTTACCCTTGGCGGGAGGTCTGGATCGGGATACGCAGTATTTT.

DNA of the CDR3: TGTGCCAGCAGCTCATGGACAGGGGCGAACACCGGGGAGCTGTTTTTT. Amino acid sequence: CASSSWTGANTGELFF. The V and J genes are TRBV11-3 and TRBJ2-2; 9 bases align to TRBD1. Trimming cost V 4 bases and J 0 bases; bases outside gene matches: 3. In germline, CDR1 is SGHNT, CDR2 YENEEA. The CDR3 is 16 amino acids.

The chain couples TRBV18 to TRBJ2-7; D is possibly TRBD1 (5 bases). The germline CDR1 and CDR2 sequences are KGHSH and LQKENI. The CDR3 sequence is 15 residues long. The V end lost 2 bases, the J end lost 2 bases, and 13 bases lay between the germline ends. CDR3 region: CASSPSVGATYEQYF. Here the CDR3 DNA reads TGTGCCAGCTCACCATCCGTTGGGGCGACCTACGAGCAGTACTTC.

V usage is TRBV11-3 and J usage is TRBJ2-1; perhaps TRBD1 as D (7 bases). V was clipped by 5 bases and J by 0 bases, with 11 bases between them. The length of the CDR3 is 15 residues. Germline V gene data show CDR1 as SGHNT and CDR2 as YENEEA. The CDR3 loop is CASSLQGGSYNEQFF. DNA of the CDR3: TGTGCCAGCAGCCTCCAGGGGGGCTCCTACAATGAGCAGTTCTTC. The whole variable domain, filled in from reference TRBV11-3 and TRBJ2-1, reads EAGVVQSPRYKIIEKKQPVAFWCNPISGHNTLYWYLQNLGQGPELLIRYENEEAVDDSQLPKDRFSAERLKGVDSTLKIQPAELGDSAVYLCASSLQGGSYNEQFFGPGTRLTVL.

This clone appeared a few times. The CDR3 bases are TGTGCCACCAGCAGCCGCGGCGGGAGAGGAGAGACCCAGTACTTC. Its translation is CATSSRGGRGETQYF. The V call is TRBV15, the J call TRBJ2-5; 7 bases agree with TRBD2. Germline CDR1 LNHNV, CDR2 YYDKDF (reference sequence). This CDR3 is 15 amino acids long. V lost 3 bases and J lost 4; bases outside the gene matches: 8.

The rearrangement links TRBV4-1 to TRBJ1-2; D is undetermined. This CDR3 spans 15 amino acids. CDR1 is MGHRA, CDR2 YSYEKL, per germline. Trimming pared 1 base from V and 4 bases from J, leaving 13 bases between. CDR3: CASSQAPGGGYGYTF. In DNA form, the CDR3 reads TGCGCCAGCAGCCAAGCTCCTGGCGGCGGCTATGGCTACACCTTC.

CDR3: CASSFRDGEITDTQYF. The CDR3 DNA sequence: TGTGCCAGCAGCTTCAGGGACGGAGAAATCACAGATACGCAGTATTTT. The rearrangement uses TRBV13 and TRBJ2-3, with D perhaps given as TRBD1 or TRBD2 (5 bases each). Germline values: CDR1 PRHDT, CDR2 FYEKMQ (reference sequence). The V end was cut by 3 bases, the J end by 2 bases, with 15 bases between. CDR3 size: 16 residues.

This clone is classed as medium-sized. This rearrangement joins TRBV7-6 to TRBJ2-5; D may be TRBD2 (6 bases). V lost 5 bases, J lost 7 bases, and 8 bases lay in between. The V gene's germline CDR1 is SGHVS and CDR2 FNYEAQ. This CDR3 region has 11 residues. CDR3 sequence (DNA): TGTGCCAGCAGCGACGGGGGGACCCAGTACTTC. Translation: CASSDGGTQYF.

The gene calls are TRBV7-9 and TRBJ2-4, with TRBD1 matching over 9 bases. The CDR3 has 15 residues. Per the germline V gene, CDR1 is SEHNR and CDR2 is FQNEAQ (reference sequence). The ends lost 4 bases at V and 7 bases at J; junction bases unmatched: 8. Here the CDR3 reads CASSSWDRDSNIQYF. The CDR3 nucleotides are TGTGCCAGCAGCTCCTGGGACAGGGACTCGAACATTCAGTACTTC.

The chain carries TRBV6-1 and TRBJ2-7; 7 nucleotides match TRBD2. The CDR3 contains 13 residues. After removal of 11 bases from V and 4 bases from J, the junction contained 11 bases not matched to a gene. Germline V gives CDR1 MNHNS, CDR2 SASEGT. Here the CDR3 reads CAGGASSGYEQYF. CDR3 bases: TGTGCCGGCGGGGCGAGTAGCGGGTACGAGCAGTACTTC.

The CDR3 protein is CASSRGDRDNEKLFF. The CDR3 coding sequence is TGTGCCAGCAGTCGAGGGGACAGGGATAATGAAAAACTGTTTTTT. The chain has TRBV27 and TRBJ1-4; 9 nucleotides agree with TRBD1. The CDR3 length is 15 residues. J gave up 4 bases and V 5 bases, and 5 bases lay outside the gene matches. Germline values: CDR1 MNHEY, CDR2 SMNVEV (reference sequence). The full variable domain, with the rest looked up from reference TRBV27 and TRBJ1-4, is EAQVTQNPRYLITVTGKKLTVTCSQNMNHEYMSWYRQDPGLGLRQIYYSMNVEVTDKGDVPEGYKVSRKEKRNFPLILESPSPNQTSLYFCASSRGDRDNEKLFFGSGTQLSVL.

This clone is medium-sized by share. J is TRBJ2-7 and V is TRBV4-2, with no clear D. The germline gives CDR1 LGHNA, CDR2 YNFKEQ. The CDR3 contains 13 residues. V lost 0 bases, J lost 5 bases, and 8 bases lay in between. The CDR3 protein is CASSQEWRNEQYF. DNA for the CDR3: TGTGCCAGCAGCCAAGAATGGCGTAACGAGCAGTACTTC.

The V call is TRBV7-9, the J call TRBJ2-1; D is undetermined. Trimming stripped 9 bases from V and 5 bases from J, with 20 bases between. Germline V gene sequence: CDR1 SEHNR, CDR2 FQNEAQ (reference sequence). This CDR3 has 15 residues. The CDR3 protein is CASQRLDLPNNEQFF. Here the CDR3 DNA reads TGTGCCAGTCAGCGACTTGACCTCCCCAACAATGAGCAGTTCTTC.

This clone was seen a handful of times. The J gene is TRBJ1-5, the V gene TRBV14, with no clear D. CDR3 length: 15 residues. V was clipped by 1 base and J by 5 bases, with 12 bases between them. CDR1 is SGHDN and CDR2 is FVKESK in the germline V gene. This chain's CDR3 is CASSQVTQRDQPQHF. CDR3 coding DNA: TGTGCCAGCAGCCAAGTCACCCAGCGAGATCAGCCCCAGCATTTT.

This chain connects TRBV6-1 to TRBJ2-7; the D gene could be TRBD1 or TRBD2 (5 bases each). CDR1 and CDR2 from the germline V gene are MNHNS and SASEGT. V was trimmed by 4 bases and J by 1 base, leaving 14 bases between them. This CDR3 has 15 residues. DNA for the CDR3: TGTGCCAGCAGTGGCCGTTGGGACCGTTCCTACGAGCAGTACTTC. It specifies CASSGRWDRSYEQYF.

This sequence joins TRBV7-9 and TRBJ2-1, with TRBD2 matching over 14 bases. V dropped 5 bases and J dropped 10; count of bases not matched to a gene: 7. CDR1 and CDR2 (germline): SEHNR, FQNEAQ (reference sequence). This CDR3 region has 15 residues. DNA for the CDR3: TGTGCCAGCAGCCCAGGACTAGCGGGAGGACGGGAGCAGTTCTTC. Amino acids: CASSPGLAGGREQFF.

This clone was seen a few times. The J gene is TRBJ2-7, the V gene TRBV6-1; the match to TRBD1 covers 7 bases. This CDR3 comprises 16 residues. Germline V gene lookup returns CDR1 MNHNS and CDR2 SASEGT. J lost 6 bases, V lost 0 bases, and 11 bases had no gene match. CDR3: CASSEATGTPPGEQYF. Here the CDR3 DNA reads TGTGCCAGCAGTGAAGCGACAGGGACCCCGCCTGGCGAGCAGTACTTC.

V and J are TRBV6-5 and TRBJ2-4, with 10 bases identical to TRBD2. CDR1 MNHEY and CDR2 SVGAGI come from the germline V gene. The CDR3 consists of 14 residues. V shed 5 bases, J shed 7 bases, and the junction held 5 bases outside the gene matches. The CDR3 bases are TGTGCCAGCAGTCCTACTAGCGGGAAGAACATTCAGTACTTC. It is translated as CASSPTSGKNIQYF.